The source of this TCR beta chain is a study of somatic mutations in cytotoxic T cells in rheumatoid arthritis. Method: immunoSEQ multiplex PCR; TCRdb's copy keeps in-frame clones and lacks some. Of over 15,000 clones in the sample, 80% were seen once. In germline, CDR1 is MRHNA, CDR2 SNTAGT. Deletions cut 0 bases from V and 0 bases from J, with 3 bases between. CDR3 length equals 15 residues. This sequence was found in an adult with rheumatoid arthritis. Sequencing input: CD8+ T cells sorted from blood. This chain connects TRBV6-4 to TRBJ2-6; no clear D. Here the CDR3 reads CASSDSNSGANVLTF. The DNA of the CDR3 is TGTGCCAGCAGTGACTCGAACTCTGGGGCCAACGTCCTGACTTTC.